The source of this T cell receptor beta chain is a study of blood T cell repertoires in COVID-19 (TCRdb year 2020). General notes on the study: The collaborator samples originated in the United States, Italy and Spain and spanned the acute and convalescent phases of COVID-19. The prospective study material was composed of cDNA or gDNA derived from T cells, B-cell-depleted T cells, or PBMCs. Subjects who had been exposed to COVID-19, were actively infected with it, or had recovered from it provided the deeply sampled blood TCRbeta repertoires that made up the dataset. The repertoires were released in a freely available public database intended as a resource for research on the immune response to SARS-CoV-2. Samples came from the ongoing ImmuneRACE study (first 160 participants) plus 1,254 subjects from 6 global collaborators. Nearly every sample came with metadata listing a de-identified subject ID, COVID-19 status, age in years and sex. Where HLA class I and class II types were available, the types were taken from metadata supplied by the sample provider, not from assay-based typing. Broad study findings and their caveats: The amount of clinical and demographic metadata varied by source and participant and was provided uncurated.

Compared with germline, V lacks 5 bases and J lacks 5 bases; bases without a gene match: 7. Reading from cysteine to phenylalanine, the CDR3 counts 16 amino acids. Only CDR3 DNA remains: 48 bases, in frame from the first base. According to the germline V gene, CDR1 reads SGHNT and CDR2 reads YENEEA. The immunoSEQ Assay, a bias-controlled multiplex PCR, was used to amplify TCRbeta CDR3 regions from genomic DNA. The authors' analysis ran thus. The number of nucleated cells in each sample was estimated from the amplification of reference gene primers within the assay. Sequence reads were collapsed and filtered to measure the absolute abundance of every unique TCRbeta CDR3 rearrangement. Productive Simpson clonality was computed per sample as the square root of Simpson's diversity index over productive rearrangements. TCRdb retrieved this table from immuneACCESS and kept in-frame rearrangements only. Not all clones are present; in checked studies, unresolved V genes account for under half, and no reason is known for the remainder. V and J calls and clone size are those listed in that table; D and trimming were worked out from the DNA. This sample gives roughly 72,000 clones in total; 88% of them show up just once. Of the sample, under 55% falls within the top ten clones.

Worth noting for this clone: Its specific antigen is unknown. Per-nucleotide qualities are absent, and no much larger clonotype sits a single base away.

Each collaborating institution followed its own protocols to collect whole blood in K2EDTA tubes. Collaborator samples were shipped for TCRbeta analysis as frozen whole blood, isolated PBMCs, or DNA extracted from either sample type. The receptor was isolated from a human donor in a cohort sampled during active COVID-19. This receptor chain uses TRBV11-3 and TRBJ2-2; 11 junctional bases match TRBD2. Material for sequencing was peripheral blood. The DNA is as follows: TGTGCCAGCAGCCTGACTAGCGGGGACTATACCGGGGAGCTGTTTTTT. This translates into CASSLTSGDYTGELFF.